The 2 T cell receptor beta chains reported below all come from one sample, sequenced in a study of post-analysis software for immune sequencing data. TCR beta cDNA libraries had unique molecular identifiers. TCRdb fed the PCR reads into MiXCR, producing one record per CDR3 protein. Of under 200,000 distinct CDR3 sequences listed, 35% to 40% are singletons. The sample in question was blood, obtained after autologous hematopoietic stem cell transplantation. Receptor source: a girl aged 10-17 years with multiple sclerosis.

About this clonotype itself: One end of the junction is discordant with germline, which a read error may explain. V is TRBV3-1 and J is TRBJ1-5; no clear D gene. The germline V gene has CDR1 LGHDT and CDR2 YNNKEL (reference sequence). This CDR3 comprises 15 residues. The CDR3 loop is CASGQGQLSNQPQHF. The DNA for the CDR3 is TGTGCCAGCGGCCAAGGGCAGCTGAGCAATCAGCCCCAGCATTTT.

V and J are TRBV20-1 and TRBJ1-1, with a possible D match to TRBD1 (5 bases). Germline loops: CDR1 DFQATT, CDR2 SNEGSKA (reference sequence). V lost 0 bases to trimming and J lost 2 bases, with 16 bases between them. CDR3 size: 16 residues. The CDR3 sequence: CSARELAGMANTEAFF. CDR3 DNA: TGCAGTGCTAGAGAATTAGCAGGGATGGCAAACACTGAAGCTTTCTTT.